This T cell receptor (beta chain) was identified during a study of T cells in Graves' hyperthyroidism and ophthalmopathy. This clonotype was counted ten times or more. RNA transcripts served as the template for amplifying TCR beta CDR3 regions. Primed by the HTBI set, a first-round RT-PCR was run on the TCR CDR3. TCRdb re-analysed the multiplex PCR reads in MiXCR, keeping a single row per CDR3 protein. The table lists more than 300,000 distinct CDR3 sequences, 14% of them singletons, with roughly a fifth in the top ten. The CDR3 contains 14 residues. V lost 3 bases to trimming and J lost 5 bases, with 11 bases between them. Germline CDR1 KGHSH, CDR2 LQKENI.

What was sequenced was blood. This chain uses TRBV18 with TRBJ2-4; possible D gene TRBD1, 5 bases. The source of this sequence is a woman in her 30s with Graves' ophthalmopathy. The CDR3 sequence: CASSPLQAQNIQYF. DNA for the CDR3: TGTGCCAGCTCACCTTTACAGGCACAAAACATTCAGTACTTC.